The T cell receptor (beta chain) described here comes from a study of blood T cell repertoires in COVID-19. Looking at the study overall: Italy, Spain and the United States were the sources of the convalescent and acute COVID-19 samples. Nucleic acid was either cDNA or gDNA, and it came from T cells, B-cell-depleted T cells, or PBMCs.

V was shortened by 6 bases and J by 0 bases, with 13 bases between the two germline ends. This CDR3 has 15 residues. CDR1 is SGDLS, CDR2 YYNGEE, per germline. Those enrolled, adults aged roughly 18 to 89 years, came from about two dozen US areas. Study processing details: Amplification of reference gene primers was used by the study to estimate nucleated cell counts. Profiling relied on immunoSEQ multiplex PCR, and the TCRdb table lists in-frame clones only, not all of them. The V and J calls and clone size are taken from that table; D and trimming were inferred from the DNA. Of approximately 190,000 clones in the sample, around 82% were seen once.

The chain combines TRBV9 with TRBJ1-3, with a tentative D call TRBD1 (6 bases). The source material was PBMCs or T cells enriched from blood (not recorded which). The sequence derives from a woman in her fifties or sixties with acute COVID-19. CDR3 nucleotides: TGTGCCAGCACCGCCGGACAGTCCTCTGGAAACACCATATATTTT. Protein sequence: CASTAGQSSGNTIYF. The whole variable domain, remainder taken from reference TRBV9 and TRBJ1-3, is DSGVTQTPKHLITATGQRVTLRCSPRSGDLSVYWYQQSLDQGLQFLIQYYNGEERAKGNILERFSAQQFPDLHSELNLSSLELGDSALYFCASTAGQSSGNTIYFGEGSWLTVV.